This T cell receptor (beta chain) was sequenced in a study of ipilimumab plus nivolumab after autologous stem cell transplantation. As for the study in general: Both relapsed and primary refractory DLBCL were included.

Assay used: immunoSEQ multiplex PCR; TCRdb lists only in-frame clones, some missing. The sample carries 20,000 to 25,000 clones, roughly 80% recorded once. Notes on this clone: As yet, its antigen is unknown.

Ipilimumab, 1 mg/kg, started 14 to 28 days after autologous transplant. Patients received nivolumab 3 mg/kg at weeks 1, 4, 7, 10, then fortnightly to week 26. Germline V lookup: CDR1 ENHRY, CDR2 SYGVKD. This CDR3 is 12 amino acids long. V lost 5 bases and J 3 bases, leaving 8 bases between the germline ends. Study findings and constraints: Authors suggest TCR repertoire, Treg phenotype and gut microbiota support further study.

This rearrangement joins TRBV10-3 to TRBJ2-7, with D unclear. The receptor was isolated from a male donor with diffuse large B-cell lymphoma. The sequencing used PBMCs, collected in a trial of ipilimumab plus nivolumab as post-transplant consolidation. Here the CDR3 DNA reads TGTGCCATCAGTTCCATTAGCTACGAGCAGTACTTC. Translating it yields CAISSISYEQYF.